This entry lists 9 T cell receptor beta chains sequenced from one sample in a study of preoperative IRX-2 immunotherapy in early breast cancer. Some clones are missing from TCRdb's copy, which holds only in-frame ones; the method was immunoSEQ multiplex PCR. Here the sample spans some 2,000 clones, about 61% being singletons. The treatment denotes: preoperative locoregional IRX-2 cytokine immunotherapy. Source: tumor tissue, taken before IRX-2 immunotherapy. These receptors came from a human donor with breast cancer.

The chain is built from TRBV7-7 and TRBJ1-2; the match to TRBD1 covers 7 bases. This CDR3 region has 16 residues. CDR1 is SSHAT and CDR2 is FNYEAQ in the germline V gene (reference sequence). J gave up 9 bases and V 5 bases, and 18 bases lay outside the gene matches. The CDR3 here is CASSMYGPGTDYRYTF. The CDR3 region has the DNA TGTGCCAGCAGCATGTATGGGCCAGGGACAGACTACCGCTACACCTTC.

This sequence joins TRBV11-3 and TRBJ1-1, with D perhaps TRBD1 (5 bases). The CDR3 sequence is 16 residues long. Germline assignment: CDR1 SGHNT and CDR2 YENEEA. The germline V and J ends were trimmed by 4 bases and 2 bases, with 17 bases remaining between them. The CDR3 DNA reads as TGTGCCAGCAGCTCCCGGCGGGGCAGGGTCAACACTGAAGCTTTCTTT. Its translation: CASSSRRGRVNTEAFF.

This clone has more than one count but fewer than ten. V usage is TRBV18 and J usage is TRBJ2-6, with TRBD1 as a possible D gene (6 bases). The germline gives CDR1 KGHSH, CDR2 LQKENI. Between the trimmed V and J ends, which lost 3 bases and 0 bases, there was a span of 15 bases. The CDR3 runs 18 residues. The CDR3: CASSPTGFVDSGANVLTF. As DNA, the CDR3 is TGTGCCAGCTCACCGACAGGCTTTGTCGACTCTGGGGCCAACGTCCTGACTTTC.

J is TRBJ2-1 and V is TRBV1; the table's TRBD2 call for D was not verified on the DNA. TRBV1 is a recognized pseudogene. The CDR3 sequence is 20 residues long. The CDR3 loop is CASSQDRLAGGIHGYNEQFF. In nucleotides, the CDR3 is TGCGCCAGCAGCCAAGACCGACTAGCGGGGGGGATCCATGGATACAATGAGCAGTTCTTC.

In this sample, this clone turned up a few times. The chain is built from TRBV19 and TRBJ1-3; no definite D call. CDR1 LNHDA and CDR2 SQIVND come from the germline V gene (reference sequence). The V end was cut by 6 bases, the J end by 0 bases, with 9 bases between. CDR3 length equals 14 residues. Here the CDR3 reads CASRPMSSGNTIYF. The CDR3 DNA reads as TGTGCCAGTAGACCAATGAGCTCTGGAAACACCATATATTTT.

The J gene is TRBJ1-2, the V gene TRBV6-8, with no clear D. The germline V and J ends were trimmed by 5 bases and 0 bases, with 22 bases remaining between them. From germline, CDR1 is MNHGY and CDR2 SAAAGT. The CDR3 sequence is 18 residues long. CDR3: CASSVMVPTTFTNYGYTF. The CDR3 region has the DNA TGTGCCAGCAGTGTTATGGTTCCAACCACCTTTACTAACTATGGCTACACCTTC.

By share, this clone ranks as large (0.1 to 1%). V and J are TRBV6-8 and TRBJ1-1; 9 nucleotides align to TRBD1. CDR1 and CDR2 (germline): MNHGY, SAAAGT. This CDR3 comprises 14 residues. The ends lost 0 bases at V and 5 bases at J; junction bases unmatched: 1. In nucleotides, the CDR3 is TGTGCCAGCAGTTACTCTGGGACAGGGACTGAAGCTTTCTTT. Amino acid sequence: CASSYSGTGTEAFF.

The chain recombines TRBV19 with TRBJ1-2; D perhaps matches TRBD1 (5 bases). The CDR3 sequence is 13 residues long. V was pared by 5 bases and J by 2 bases, with 9 bases between. Germline V gene sequence: CDR1 LNHDA, CDR2 SQIVND (reference sequence). CDR3 region: CASSAGVNYGYTF. The CDR3 nucleotides read TGTGCCAGTAGTGCGGGGGTCAACTATGGCTACACCTTC.

The chain carries TRBV6-8 and TRBJ2-1; no definite D call. The germline gives CDR1 MNHGY, CDR2 SAAAGT. The V end was cut by 7 bases, the J end by 3 bases, with 16 bases between. This CDR3 has 15 amino acids. CDR3 sequence (DNA): TGTGCCAGCATTACGCCCGGGCAGGTCTACAATGAGCAGTTCTTC. Its translation is CASITPGQVYNEQFF.